This T cell receptor (beta chain) was identified during a study of T-cell reconstitution after alpha-beta-depleted transplantation in children. Findings of the study overall: Some patients showed high day-60 TCRbeta diversity, which derived from surviving recipient T cells and thymic progenitors. Several hundred graft clones that had expanded were reportedly the source of alpha-beta T cells about two months after transplant. It was newly produced T cells that mostly accounted for T-cell counts and diversity one year after transplant.

The TCRbeta library was prepared with unique molecular identifiers. TCRdb processed the PCR reads anew with MiXCR; each CDR3 protein has one entry. In the table there are about 47,000 distinct CDR3 sequences, 52% of which are singletons. Germline lookup yields CDR1 DFQATT and CDR2 SNEGSKA (reference sequence). This CDR3 has 14 residues. Trimming cost V 5 bases and J 2 bases; bases outside gene matches: 7. With regard to this clonotype: The antigen is not known.

Sequencing was performed on peripheral blood, taken before TCRalphabeta/CD19-depleted stem cell transplant. The receptor's source is a boy in the first two years of life with SCID, due to receive a stem cell transplant. The rearrangement joins TRBV20-1 to TRBJ2-7; TRBD2 matches 9 bases. Written as DNA, the CDR3 is TGCAGTGCTCGAAAGCGGGGGGATCCCTACGAGCAGTACTTC. Protein product: CSARKRGDPYEQYF.